The rows below give T cell receptor beta chains drawn from one sample of a study of cytomegalovirus exposure and HLA in healthy donors. The method was immunoSEQ multiplex PCR; TCRdb's version includes in-frame clones alone and lacks a portion of them. The profile shows about 120,000 clones, 75% to 85% of them singletons. Sequencing input: PBMCs. These TCRs come from a woman between 45 and 60 years old in good health and CMV-seropositive. The CDR3 runs from the conserved cysteine through the conserved F or W. A D gene is named only where the DNA matches it firmly. Clone sizes are given selectively: once, few, many, or a class where the clone is expanded.

J gene,clone size,V gene,D gene,CDR3 protein,CDR3 DNA
TRBJ2-4,once,TRBV4-1,TRBD1,CASSTIGTGRDIQYF,TGCGCCAGCAGCACAATCGGGACAGGTCGGGACATTCAGTACTTC
TRBJ2-5,.,TRBV4-1,.,CASSPWTLGRETQYF,TGCGCCAGCAGCCCGTGGACTCTCGGAAGGGAGACCCAGTACTTC
TRBJ2-2,.,TRBV7-3,TRBD1,CASSFEGGNTGELFF,TGTGCCAGCAGCTTTGAAGGGGGCAACACCGGGGAGCTGTTTTTT
TRBJ1-2,.,TRBV5-4,TRBD1,CASSFVQQGIYGYTF,TGTGCCAGCAGCTTCGTTCAACAGGGGATCTATGGCTACACCTTC
TRBJ2-1,.,TRBV7-3,TRBD2,CASSSRAVAAGENNEQFF,TGTGCCAGCAGTTCCCGGGCGGTCGCGGCGGGAGAGAACAATGAGCAGTTCTTC
TRBJ2-1,.,TRBV30,TRBD2,CAWSAGLASVSEQFF,TGTGCCTGGAGTGCGGGACTAGCGTCCGTAAGTGAGCAGTTCTTC
TRBJ2-1,.,TRBV30,.,CAWSLVEAYNEQFF,TGTGCCTGGAGTCTAGTAGAAGCCTACAATGAGCAGTTCTTC
TRBJ2-3,.,TRBV4-2,TRBD2,CASSQIAGGPDTQYF,TGTGCCAGCAGCCAAATAGCGGGAGGACCAGATACGCAGTATTTT
TRBJ1-1,.,TRBV21-1,.,CASSTRIMNTEAFF,TGTGCCAGCAGCACCAGAATCATGAACACTGAAGCTTTCTTT
TRBJ2-5,.,TRBV7-9,.,CASRIRIGLKGETQYF,TGTGCCAGCAGAATCAGAATCGGACTAAAAGGAGAGACCCAGTACTTC
TRBJ2-3,.,TRBV5-4,.,CASSPPMRDSGDTRYF,TGTGCCAGCAGCCCCCCGATGAGGGATTCGGGAGATACGCGGTATTTT
TRBJ2-7,.,TRBV9,.,CASSVGMGQGYEQYF,TGTGCCAGCAGCGTAGGGATGGGGCAGGGGTACGAGCAGTACTTC
TRBJ1-1,few,TRBV7-8,TRBD1,CASSQNRGVTEAFF,TGTGCCAGCAGCCAGAACAGGGGGGTTACTGAAGCTTTCTTT
TRBJ2-7,.,TRBV13,TRBD2,CASSSTAGALGEQYF,TGTGCCAGCAGCTCAACAGCGGGGGCCCTCGGCGAGCAGTACTTC
TRBJ2-5,.,TRBV15,.,CATSRGGETQYF,TGTGCCACCAGCAGAGGAGGCGAGACCCAGTACTTC
TRBJ1-2,.,TRBV4-1,.,CASSPQDSYGYTF,TGCGCCAGCAGCCCTCAGGACAGCTATGGCTACACCTTC
TRBJ2-7,few,TRBV11-3,.,CASSYRTDALEQYF,TGTGCCAGCAGCTACCGGACTGACGCCCTCGAGCAGTACTTC
TRBJ2-7,few,TRBV4-3,.,CASSQDGSGFYEQYF,TGCGCCAGCAGCCAAGACGGGTCTGGGTTCTACGAGCAGTACTTC
TRBJ2-3,.,TRBV5-6,TRBD2,CASSLGGLAGGLTDTQYF,TGTGCCAGCAGCTTGGGGGGACTAGCGGGGGGCCTCACAGATACGCAGTATTTT
TRBJ1-2,.,TRBV13,TRBD1,CASSSGQGNYGYTF,TGTGCCAGCAGCTCGGGACAGGGCAACTATGGCTACACCTTC
TRBJ2-7,.,TRBV7-2,TRBD1,CASSYRDRGREQYF,TGTGCCAGCAGCTATCGGGACAGGGGTAGGGAGCAGTACTTC
TRBJ2-1,.,TRBV5-4,TRBD2,CASSPKRESNEQFF,TGTGCCAGCAGTCCGAAGCGGGAGTCTAATGAGCAGTTCTTC
TRBJ2-3,.,TRBV9,TRBD2,CASSVGTSGTDTQYF,TGTGCCAGCAGCGTAGGGACTAGCGGTACAGATACGCAGTATTTT
TRBJ1-1,.,TRBV28,TRBD1,CASSDGTGGRGTEAFF,TGTGCCAGCAGCGACGGGACAGGGGGGAGAGGTACTGAAGCTTTCTTT
TRBJ2-1,.,TRBV9,TRBD2,CASRSSGSSYNEQFF,TGTGCCAGCAGGTCCAGCGGGAGCTCCTACAATGAGCAGTTCTTC
TRBJ2-7,.,TRBV2,TRBD1,CASSKRTGINEQYF,TGTGCCAGCAGTAAACGGACAGGGATTAACGAGCAGTACTTC
TRBJ1-2,.,TRBV19,.,CASSNTGFSYGYTF,TGTGCCAGTAGTAACACAGGATTTTCCTATGGCTACACCTTC
TRBJ1-1,.,TRBV10-3,.,CAITSGNTEAFF,TGTGCCATCACCAGCGGGAACACTGAAGCTTTCTTT
TRBJ2-2,.,TRBV10-3,TRBD1,CAVGQANTGELFF,TGTGCCGTGGGACAGGCGAACACCGGGGAGCTGTTTTTT
TRBJ1-1,.,TRBV9,.,CASSVGGVAEAFF,TGTGCCAGCAGCGTAGGGGGGGTCGCTGAAGCTTTCTTT
TRBJ2-5,.,TRBV10-3,.,CAISAGYQETQYF,TGTGCCATCAGTGCCGGGTACCAAGAGACCCAGTACTTC
TRBJ2-5,.,TRBV20-1,.,CSGWRQETQYF,TGCAGTGGATGGAGGCAAGAGACCCAGTACTTC
TRBJ2-7,.,TRBV7-8,TRBD2,CASSVTSPSYEQYF,TGTGCCAGCAGCGTGACTAGCCCCTCCTACGAGCAGTACTTC
TRBJ2-1,.,TRBV7-8,TRBD2,CASSLAGGTYNEQFF,TGTGCCAGCTCGCTAGCGGGAGGAACTTACAATGAGCAGTTCTTC
TRBJ1-1,.,TRBV21-1,.,CASSFPDRTNTEAFF,TGTGCCAGCAGCTTCCCGGACAGGACAAACACTGAAGCTTTCTTT
TRBJ1-5,.,TRBV30,TRBD1,CAWSTGTGRQPQHF,TGTGCCTGGAGCACCGGGACAGGCAGGCAGCCCCAGCATTTT
TRBJ1-2,few,TRBV7-2,TRBD1,CASSRDRGPGLYGYTF,TGTGCCAGCAGTCGAGACAGGGGCCCCGGCCTCTATGGCTACACCTTC
TRBJ1-1,once,TRBV13,.,CASSVPGLLGTEAFF,TGTGCCAGCAGCGTACCGGGACTCCTGGGCACTGAAGCTTTCTTT
TRBJ2-6,.,TRBV9,TRBD2,CASSGGGGANVLTF,TGTGCCAGCAGCGGGGGAGGGGGGGCCAACGTCCTGACTTTC
TRBJ1-2,once,TRBV7-9,.,CSSSLNRNGYTF,TGTTCCAGCAGCTTAAACAGGAATGGCTACACCTTC